This T cell receptor (beta chain) was profiled in a study of blood T cells in healthy people across ages. This clonotype was counted between two and nine times. With a J-beta primer mix and a sample-barcoded 5' primer, a second PCR ran roughly 7 to 11 cycles. All cDNA molecules were each tagged by a template-switch adaptor with 12 random nucleotides. TCRdb fed the 5' RACE reads into MiXCR, producing one record per CDR3 protein. The profile shows approximately 1.5 million distinct CDR3 sequences, 34% of them singletons. Germline V CDR1 and CDR2: LGHDT, YNNKEL (reference sequence). Between the trimmed V and J ends, which lost 0 bases and 5 bases, there was a span of 13 bases. This CDR3 spans 15 amino acids. Each donor supplied ten milliliters of peripheral blood. Total RNA, at least 5 micrograms per sample, was extracted from PBMCs.

The chain is built from TRBV3-1 and TRBJ2-5, with D tentatively TRBD2 (5 bases). The TCR originated in a woman aged 30 to 39 in good health. Material for sequencing was blood. CDR3 sequence reads: CASSQDPREIETQYF. DNA of the CDR3: TGTGCCAGCAGCCAAGATCCTCGGGAAATCGAGACCCAGTACTTC.